These 24 T cell receptor beta chains were all obtained from the same sample, sequenced in a study of cytomegalovirus exposure and HLA in healthy donors. Primers for the PCR totalled 60 Vbeta and 13 Jbeta. The assay was immunoSEQ multiplex PCR, and TCRdb's table has in-frame clones only and misses some. The repertoire holds approximately 130,000 clones, with over 70% as singletons. The sample consisted of PBMCs. These receptors all come from a woman aged 40 to 50 in good health and CMV-seronegative.

This chain uses TRBV27 with TRBJ2-5; possibly TRBD2 for D (6 bases). Per the germline V gene, CDR1 is MNHEY and CDR2 is SMNVEV (reference sequence). CDR3 length equals 14 residues. The ends were cut back, 5 bases at V and 0 bases at J, with 10 bases in the middle. The DNA of the CDR3 is TGTGCCAGCAGTCTAGGGAGGAACCAAGAGACCCAGTACTTC. It codes for CASSLGRNQETQYF.

The V and J genes are TRBV2 and TRBJ2-3, with TRBD1 identical over 9 bases. This CDR3 is built from 17 residues. The V gene's germline CDR1 is SNHLY and CDR2 FYNNEI. V shed 0 bases, J shed 0 bases, and the junction held 4 bases outside the gene matches. The CDR3 bases are TGTGCCAGCAGTGAAGCGACAGGGGGATGGAGCACAGATACGCAGTATTTT. Encoded protein: CASSEATGGWSTDTQYF.

The chain combines TRBV9 with TRBJ2-1, with 7 bases that match TRBD2. V was clipped by 0 bases and J by 8 bases; unmatched bases: 14. The germline gives CDR1 SGDLS, CDR2 YYNGEE. The CDR3 is 17 residues long. DNA for the CDR3: TGTGCCAGCAGCGTAGACCTTCCAGGACTAGTTCTCGATGAGCAGTTCTTC. Its protein is CASSVDLPGLVLDEQFF.

J is TRBJ2-7 and V is TRBV2, with 8 bases matching TRBD1. V was pared by 2 bases and J by 2 bases, with 2 bases of the junction left unmatched. This CDR3 region has 14 residues. Germline values: CDR1 SNHLY, CDR2 FYNNEI. The CDR3: CASSEQGATYEQYF. The CDR3 DNA follows: TGTGCCAGCAGTGAACAGGGGGCGACCTACGAGCAGTACTTC. Variable domain in full (rest from reference TRBV2 and TRBJ2-7): EPEVTQTPSHQVTQMGQEVILRCVPISNHLYFYWYRQILGQKVEFLVSFYNNEISEKSEIFDDQFSVERPDGSNFTLKIRSTKLEDSAMYFCASSEQGATYEQYFGPGTRLTVT.

The J gene is TRBJ2-5, the V gene TRBV6-6; 11 nucleotides match TRBD1. Trimming at V came to 5 bases and at J to 7 bases, leaving 9 bases not matched to a gene. The germline V gene encodes CDR1 MNHNY and CDR2 SVGAGI (reference sequence). This CDR3 region has 15 residues. The CDR3 is CASSLGTGGLGTQYF. As DNA, the CDR3 is TGTGCCAGCAGTCTCGGGACAGGGGGGCTAGGGACCCAGTACTTC.

The chain is built from TRBV7-9 and TRBJ1-1; D perhaps matches TRBD1 (6 bases). Trimming cost V 1 base and J 11 bases, with 14 bases left between them. Germline V lookup: CDR1 SEHNR, CDR2 FQNEAQ (reference sequence). The CDR3 runs to 13 residues. The CDR3 nucleotides read TGTGCCAGCAGCTTAGAAACAGGGTTGAGGGCTTTCTTT. Amino acid sequence: CASSLETGLRAFF.

The chain combines TRBV6-1 with TRBJ1-4; weak D call: TRBD1 (6 bases). The CDR3 contains 14 residues. V dropped 2 bases and J dropped 8 bases, with 12 bases sitting between them. The germline V gene encodes CDR1 MNHNS and CDR2 SASEGT. CDR3 in amino acids: CASSEQGTEEKLFF. CDR3 nucleotides: TGTGCCAGCAGTGAACAGGGGACGGAGGAAAAACTGTTTTTT.

V and J are TRBV5-1 and TRBJ2-1, with 7 bases aligning to TRBD2. The CDR3 is made up of 13 amino acids. The V gene's germline CDR1 is SGHRS and CDR2 YFSETQ. Trimming removed 4 bases from V and 5 bases from J; junction bases left unmatched: 3. The CDR3 nucleotides are TGCGCCAGCAGCCAGGGACTACACAATGAGCAGTTCTTC. The encoded protein is CASSQGLHNEQFF. The full variable domain, completed using reference TRBV5-1 and TRBJ2-1, is KAGVTQTPRYLIKTRGQQVTLSCSPISGHRSVSWYQQTPGQGLQFLFEYFSETQRNKGNFPGRFSGRQFSNSRSEMNVSTLELGDSALYLCASSQGLHNEQFFGPGTRLTVL.

The V gene is TRBV5-6, the J gene TRBJ2-7, with D unresolved. The CDR3 covers 15 residues. The germline gives CDR1 SGHDT, CDR2 YYEEEE. The V end was cut by 1 base, the J end by 2 bases, with 13 bases between. The DNA of the CDR3 is TGTGCCAGCAGCTTGTCAGTCACGTCAACCTACGAGCAGTACTTC. It translates to CASSLSVTSTYEQYF.

This clone occurred once. J is TRBJ1-1 and V is TRBV9; unclear D gene. The germline CDR1 and CDR2 sequences are SGDLS and YYNGEE. This CDR3 is 15 amino acids long. The V and J ends lost 4 bases and 3 bases respectively, with 16 bases between them. CDR3 DNA: TGTGCCAGCAGCCCCCCCGACTGGAGGCACACTGAAGCTTTCTTT. Translated: CASSPPDWRHTEAFF.

The rearrangement uses TRBV6-4 and TRBJ1-2; TRBD1 matches 9 bases. CDR1 and CDR2 (germline): MRHNA, SNTAGT. The CDR3 has 14 amino acids. V shed 4 bases, J shed 2 bases, and the junction held 2 bases outside the gene matches. The DNA for the CDR3 is TGTGCCAGCAGTGCCACAGGGGGCAACTATGGCTACACCTTC. Amino acid sequence: CASSATGGNYGYTF.

The chain carries TRBV29-1 and TRBJ2-3; TRBD2 agrees at 10 bases. The J segment lost 1 base and the V segment lost 7 bases, leaving 5 bases of the junction unmatched. This CDR3 has 14 residues. Germline V gene sequence: CDR1 SQVTM, CDR2 ANQGSEA. The chain's CDR3 is CSGTSGAGTDTQYF. The CDR3, as DNA: TGCAGCGGCACTAGCGGGGCCGGCACAGATACGCAGTATTTT.

This rearrangement joins TRBV5-1 to TRBJ2-5, with TRBD1 matching 8 bases. The J call may be in error: the DNA end matches TRBJ2-7 better. In germline, CDR1 is SGHRS, CDR2 YFSETQ. The CDR3 extends over 15 amino acids. The CDR3 DNA reads as TGCGCCAGCAGATGGTCCAGGGGGCTCAGCTACGAGCAGTACTTC. Protein sequence: CASRWSRGLSYEQYF.

This clone was counted between two and nine times. The chain links TRBV2 to TRBJ2-7; the D gene is possibly TRBD1 (5 bases). With 2 bases removed from V and 3 bases from J, the gap between germline ends came to 5 bases. This CDR3 is built from 12 residues. Germline CDR1 reads SNHLY; CDR2 reads FYNNEI. The CDR3 nucleotides are TGTGCCAGCAGTGAACAGGGCTACGAGCAGTACTTC. Translation gives CASSEQGYEQYF.

This clone came up a few times. The chain couples TRBV19 to TRBJ1-1; D is unclear. The CDR3 has 13 residues. From germline, CDR1 is LNHDA and CDR2 SQIVND (reference sequence). V lost 6 bases and J lost 4, with 12 bases in between. In DNA, the CDR3 is TGTGCCAGTAGGGAGGGTCTGATCACTGAAGCTTTCTTT. Encoded protein: CASREGLITEAFF. The full variable domain, with the rest looked up from reference TRBV19 and TRBJ1-1, is DGGITQSPKYLFRKEGQNVTLSCEQNLNHDAMYWYRQDPGQGLRLIYYSQIVNDFQKGDIAEGYSVSREKKESFPLTVTSAQKNPTAFYLCASREGLITEAFFGQGTRLTVV.

The V call is TRBV27, the J call TRBJ2-1, with D uncertain. The germline V gene has CDR1 MNHEY and CDR2 SMNVEV (reference sequence). The CDR3 runs 14 residues. Trimming removed 0 bases from V and 5 bases from J, with 8 bases in between. Here the CDR3 DNA reads TGTGCCAGCAGTTTATCTGGTCTACACAATGAGCAGTTCTTC. Protein product: CASSLSGLHNEQFF.

This sequence joins TRBV11-2 and TRBJ2-5; 9 bases map to TRBD1. CDR1 is SGHAT and CDR2 is FQNNGV in the germline V gene. The V and J ends lost 3 bases and 5 bases, in that order; junction bases with no gene match: 7. The CDR3 contains 15 residues. CDR3 sequence reads: CASSFQTGQGETQYF. The CDR3 DNA reads TGTGCCAGCAGCTTTCAAACCGGACAGGGGGAGACCCAGTACTTC. The entire variable domain, with the rest obtained from reference TRBV11-2 and TRBJ2-5, is as follows: EAGVAQSPRYKIIEKRQSVAFWCNPISGHATLYWYQQILGQGPKLLIQFQNNGVVDDSQLPKDRFSAERLKGVDSTLKIQPAKLEDSAVYLCASSFQTGQGETQYFGPGTRLLVL.

Only one count was recorded for this clone. The chain couples TRBV11-3 to TRBJ2-3; 13 bases fit TRBD2. V shed 5 bases, J shed 1 base, and the junction held 3 bases outside the gene matches. Germline V gene lookup returns CDR1 SGHNT and CDR2 YENEEA. This CDR3 has 16 amino acids. CDR3 in DNA: TGTGCCAGCAGCCCCGGACTAGCGGGGGGCACAGATACGCAGTATTTT. Protein product: CASSPGLAGGTDTQYF.

The chain uses TRBV5-1 and TRBJ2-3; 14 positions match TRBD2. Germline V gene lookup returns CDR1 SGHRS and CDR2 YFSETQ. The CDR3 length is 16 residues. J was trimmed by 5 bases and V by 4 bases; bases with no gene match: 6. CDR3: CASSPGTSGGIDTQYF. DNA of the CDR3: TGCGCCAGCAGCCCCGGGACTAGCGGGGGAATAGATACGCAGTATTTT.

This chain joins TRBV2 and TRBJ1-1; no clear D. Looked up from germline, CDR1 is SNHLY and CDR2 is FYNNEI. The CDR3 spans 13 residues. Trimming pared 4 bases from V and 4 bases from J, leaving 10 bases between. CDR3 nucleotide sequence: TGTGCCAGCAGTGTGTCGGGTGCCACTGAAGCTTTCTTT. Its protein product is CASSVSGATEAFF. The full variable domain, rest sourced from reference TRBV2 and TRBJ1-1, is EPEVTQTPSHQVTQMGQEVILRCVPISNHLYFYWYRQILGQKVEFLVSFYNNEISEKSEIFDDQFSVERPDGSNFTLKIRSTKLEDSAMYFCASSVSGATEAFFGQGTRLTVV.

This clone was counted between two and nine times. CDR3 nucleotide sequence: TGTGCCATGACAGGGGCGAGGACCTACAATGAGCAGTTCTTC. This sequence encodes CAMTGARTYNEQFF. J is TRBJ2-1 and V is TRBV6-1, with 8 positions matching TRBD1. Germline CDR1 is MNHNS and CDR2 is SASEGT. The CDR3 totals 14 residues. J was trimmed by 2 bases and V by 10 bases; bases with no gene match: 7.

The rearrangement joins TRBV27 to TRBJ1-1, with D unclear. The CDR3 runs 15 residues. Trimming stripped 5 bases from V and 0 bases from J, with 13 bases between. The V gene's germline CDR1 is MNHEY and CDR2 SMNVEV (reference sequence). The CDR3: CASSTNGEMNTEAFF. For the CDR3, the DNA is TGTGCCAGCAGTACCAACGGGGAGATGAACACTGAAGCTTTCTTT.

The genes are TRBV27 and TRBJ1-1, with 7 bases fitting TRBD1. V was clipped by 4 bases and J by 8 bases; unmatched bases: 7. The CDR3 is made up of 13 amino acids. The germline V gene encodes CDR1 MNHEY and CDR2 SMNVEV (reference sequence). CDR3: CASSSTVTGEAFF. The CDR3 DNA reads as TGTGCCAGCAGTTCTACCGTGACAGGGGAAGCTTTCTTT.

V usage is TRBV30 and J usage is TRBJ1-1; no firm D call. Between the trimmed V and J ends, which lost 8 bases and 4 bases, there was a span of 20 bases. Germline CDR1 GTSNPN, CDR2 SVGIG (reference sequence). The CDR3 has 14 residues. The CDR3: CAASGRPKSTEAFF. The DNA of the CDR3 is TGTGCCGCTTCCGGGAGACCAAAAAGCACTGAAGCTTTCTTT.